The 8 T cell receptor beta chains presented below share a single source sample, sequenced in a study of OX40 agonist ivuxolimab in advanced cancers. TCRdb keeps only in-frame clones here, not all; method: immunoSEQ multiplex PCR. The sample shows 76,000 or so clones, 75% to 90% of them seen only once. The sequencing used CD4+ or CD8+ T cells sorted from blood, collected in a trial of the OX40 agonist ivuxolimab. The receptor set was obtained from an adult with an advanced solid tumor such as melanoma, head and neck, liver or kidney cancer.

This clone has more than one count but fewer than ten. The CDR3, as DNA: TGTGCCAGCTCACCAGGACAGGGGGTCTCACCCCTCCACTTT. It translates to CASSPGQGVSPLHF. J is TRBJ1-6 and V is TRBV18; 10 bases map to TRBD1. V dropped 2 bases and J dropped 10; count of bases not matched to a gene: 2. Germline CDR1 reads KGHSH; CDR2 reads LQKENI. The CDR3 length is 14 residues.

This clone is a singleton in its sample. The chain carries TRBV5-1 and TRBJ2-5; D is perhaps TRBD1 (6 bases). Germline V gives CDR1 SGHRS, CDR2 YFSETQ. The CDR3 extends over 15 amino acids. Trimming took 4 bases from V and 4 from J, leaving 17 bases between them. This chain's CDR3 is CASSTSDSLGETQYF. CDR3 nucleotides: TGCGCCAGCAGCACCTCGGACAGCTTAGGAGAGACCCAGTACTTC.

The V call is TRBV30, the J call TRBJ2-5, with a tentative D call TRBD2 (5 bases). This CDR3 comprises 15 residues. The V and J ends lost 5 bases and 2 bases respectively, with 18 bases between them. Germline assignment: CDR1 GTSNPN and CDR2 SVGIG (reference sequence). This chain's CDR3 is CAWGETASFQETQYF. DNA for the CDR3: TGTGCCTGGGGGGAGACCGCTTCCTTTCAAGAGACCCAGTACTTC.

This clone was seen a single time. The chain uses TRBV5-1 and TRBJ1-1; 11 bases are shared with TRBD1. V trimming: 4 bases; J trimming: 4 bases; junction bases outside the gene matches: 6. The CDR3 length is 15 residues. Germline V gene data show CDR1 as SGHRS and CDR2 as YFSETQ. As DNA, the CDR3 is TGCGCCAGCAGCGGGGACAGGGGGATTGCCACTGAAGCTTTCTTT. This translates into CASSGDRGIATEAFF.

The chain has TRBV4-3 and TRBJ2-7; weak D call: TRBD2 (5 bases). The CDR3 is 15 residues long. Germline V gene data show CDR1 as LGHNA and CDR2 as YSLEER. V lost 0 bases and J 2 bases, leaving 11 bases between the germline ends. The CDR3 coding sequence is TGCGCCAGCAGCCAAGATGGAGGCACGGCCTACGAGCAGTACTTC. This codes for CASSQDGGTAYEQYF.

The CDR3 region is CASSQGSGTVTGAFF. Written as DNA, the CDR3 is TGCGCCAGCAGCCAAGGTTCCGGCACGGTTACTGGGGCTTTCTTT. The chain is built from TRBV4-3 and TRBJ1-1; D unresolved. Germline CDR1 reads LGHNA; CDR2 reads YSLEER. There are 15 residues in the CDR3. The ends were cut back, 1 base at V and 11 bases at J, with 20 bases in the middle.

The chain has TRBV19 and TRBJ1-1; 9 bases fit TRBD1. The CDR3 has 17 amino acids. The germline V gene has CDR1 LNHDA and CDR2 SQIVND (reference sequence). Trimming removed 4 bases from V and 0 bases from J; junction bases left unmatched: 9. For the CDR3, the DNA is TGTGCCAGTAGTAATCCTTCGACAGGGGGAATGAACACTGAAGCTTTCTTT. This gives the protein CASSNPSTGGMNTEAFF.

The V and J genes are TRBV21-1 and TRBJ2-3; the table's D call, TRBD2, has no DNA check behind it. TRBV21-1 represents a pseudogene. This CDR3 is 20 amino acids long. Here the CDR3 reads CASSKGRLAGGPEFADTQYF. CDR3 coding DNA: TGTGCCAGCAGCAAAGGAAGACTAGCGGGAGGGCCGGAGTTCGCAGATACGCAGTATTTT.